This TCR beta chain was obtained from a study of cytomegalovirus exposure and HLA in healthy donors. Study overall: Unique TCRs numbering some 80 million, obtained from HLA-typed donors, made up an early data release.

Study findings and constraints: Serostatus for CMV was the only available immune exposure information. Data from an earlier analysis indicated that most TCR beta V segments were productive either about 87% or about 30% of the time. Among the sequence variants, a highly shared cluster was likely an artifact of sequencing.

The CDR3 consists of 15 residues. The trim removed 6 bases at V and 7 bases at J, leaving 12 bases unmatched. Germline lookup yields CDR1 MNHNY and CDR2 SVGAGI (reference sequence). Researchers ran the PCR with 60 Vbeta and 13 Jbeta primers. Using immunoSEQ multiplex PCR, the repertoire was profiled, and TCRdb retains in-frame clones only, with some absent. The sample lists 100,000 to 150,000 clones; less than 90% were seen once. In the case of this clone: Its target is unknown.

This clonotype was obtained from a man aged 18 to 30 in good health and CMV-seropositive. The sequencing sample was made of PBMCs. The V and J genes are TRBV6-6 and TRBJ2-1; 7 bases fit TRBD1. CDR3 nucleotides: TGTGCCAGCAGGTCACCGGGACAGAAGGGTAATGAGCAGTTCTTC. Translation: CASRSPGQKGNEQFF.